The 30 T cell receptor beta chains reported below all come from one sample, sequenced in a study of beta chain features in type 1 diabetes. As every portion of the isolated RNA was reverse transcribed, the sequencing read expressed TCRB transcripts. Here immunoSEQ multiplex PCR was the method, and the copy in TCRdb shows in-frame clones only, minus some. This table has a few hundred thousand clones, around 20% appearing once. Which antigens these TCRs recognize remains unknown. General study findings and limits: Patients with Type 1 diabetes showed moderately but significantly shorter TCRB CDR3s in all four CD4+ subsets.

Specimen: naive CD4+ T cells from blood. These receptors were taken from a woman aged 40 to 50 with type 1 diabetes.

The chain combines TRBV19 with TRBJ2-7; TRBD1 might be the D (6 bases). The length of the CDR3 is 14 residues. Germline CDR1 is LNHDA and CDR2 is SQIVND (reference sequence). Trimming pared 6 bases from V and 0 bases from J, leaving 12 bases between. The CDR3 reads CASSRQESSYEQYF. CDR3 coding DNA: TGTGCCAGTAGCCGACAGGAGAGCTCCTACGAGCAGTACTTC.

The chain combines TRBV2 with TRBJ2-3, with no clear D. The germline V and J ends were trimmed by 1 base and 2 bases, with 7 bases remaining between them. Germline V gene sequence: CDR1 SNHLY, CDR2 FYNNEI. The CDR3 has 14 amino acids. For the CDR3, the DNA is TGTGCCAGCAGTGAAGGCGCAAACACAGATACGCAGTATTTT. Amino acid sequence: CASSEGANTDTQYF.

The J gene is TRBJ1-1, the V gene TRBV5-4, with D unclear. Germline V gives CDR1 SGHNT, CDR2 YYREEE (reference sequence). V was pared by 3 bases and J by 1 base, with 10 bases between. This CDR3 spans 14 amino acids. CDR3: CASSSQVGNTEAFF. The CDR3 DNA reads as TGTGCCAGCAGCTCCCAGGTCGGGAACACTGAAGCTTTCTTT.

The sample holds a few counts of this clone. This sequence joins TRBV5-1 and TRBJ1-1; D ambiguous. Trimming took off 4 bases at V and 1 base at J, with 11 bases between the two ends. There are 14 residues in the CDR3. Germline CDR1 and CDR2: SGHRS and YFSETQ. CDR3 amino acids: CASSRGATNTEAFF. CDR3 nucleotide sequence: TGCGCCAGCAGCCGCGGAGCGACGAACACTGAAGCTTTCTTT.

This clone has just a few counts. The rearrangement links TRBV18 to TRBJ2-3, with D perhaps matching TRBD2 (6 bases). Germline V gene lookup returns CDR1 KGHSH and CDR2 LQKENI. The V gene lost 3 bases and the J gene lost 6 bases, with 10 bases spanning the gap. The CDR3 has 13 amino acids. Written as DNA, the CDR3 is TGTGCCAGCTCACCTGAGGAGGGGGATACGCAGTATTTT. It codes for CASSPEEGDTQYF.

The genes are TRBV28 and TRBJ2-7; TRBD2 agrees at 7 bases. V lost 7 bases, J lost 2 bases, and 8 bases stayed unmatched. The CDR3 runs 14 residues. Germline CDR1 MDHEN, CDR2 SYDVKM. The CDR3 is CASNSPGTTYEQYF. CDR3 coding DNA: TGTGCCAGCAATTCACCCGGGACTACCTACGAGCAGTACTTC.

This chain links TRBV11-2 with TRBJ1-2; tentatively, D is TRBD1 (6 bases). The ends were cut back, 1 base at V and 2 bases at J, with 8 bases in the middle. CDR3 length equals 14 residues. Germline lookup yields CDR1 SGHAT and CDR2 FQNNGV. For the CDR3, the DNA is TGTGCCAGCAGCTTAGCACAGGGAAACTATGGCTACACCTTC. Its protein product is CASSLAQGNYGYTF. Full variable domain (rest looked up from reference TRBV11-2 and TRBJ1-2): EAGVAQSPRYKIIEKRQSVAFWCNPISGHATLYWYQQILGQGPKLLIQFQNNGVVDDSQLPKDRFSAERLKGVDSTLKIQPAKLEDSAVYLCASSLAQGNYGYTFGSGTRLTVV.

This clone was picked up a small number of times. V and J are TRBV9 and TRBJ2-5, with 7 bases lining up with TRBD2. The germline CDR1 and CDR2 sequences are SGDLS and YYNGEE. V shed 4 bases, J shed 4 bases, and the junction held 7 bases outside the gene matches. The CDR3 has 14 residues. The CDR3, as DNA: TGTGCCAGCAGCTTAGGAGGGGAGGGAGAGACCCAGTACTTC. It encodes CASSLGGEGETQYF.

V is TRBV29-1 and J is TRBJ1-2; 7 bases match TRBD1. CDR1 is SQVTM, CDR2 ANQGSEA, per germline. This CDR3 comprises 11 residues. After removal of 7 bases from V and 4 bases from J, the junction contained 3 bases not matched to a gene. The CDR3 nucleotides are TGCAGCGCTGGGGACAGCTATGGCTACACCTTC. It yields the protein CSAGDSYGYTF.

This chain connects TRBV6-1 to TRBJ2-7, with no clear D. Trimming left V 1 base short and J 2 bases short, with 9 bases between. The germline gives CDR1 MNHNS, CDR2 SASEGT. The CDR3 is 14 amino acids. The CDR3 DNA follows: TGTGCCAGCAGTGAAGTGGGCACCCCCTACGAGCAGTACTTC. This encodes CASSEVGTPYEQYF.

This clone came up once. The V and J genes are TRBV28 and TRBJ1-5; 7 bases agree with TRBD1. V lost 10 bases to trimming and J lost 6 bases; unmatched junction nucleotides: 6. CDR3 length: 12 amino acids. Germline-derived CDR1 and CDR2 are MDHEN and SYDVKM. Here the CDR3 DNA reads TGTGCCAACTCAGGGGGTGGTCAGCCCCAGCATTTT. Its protein product is CANSGGGQPQHF.

This rearrangement joins TRBV18 to TRBJ2-7; tentative D call: TRBD2 (6 bases). From germline, CDR1 is KGHSH and CDR2 LQKENI. This CDR3 is 13 amino acids long. With 6 bases removed from V and 6 bases from J, the gap between germline ends came to 15 bases. The CDR3 DNA is TGTGCCAGCTCCCTTACGGGGGATCTCGAGCAGTACTTC. Translated: CASSLTGDLEQYF.

CDR3 amino acids: CASSLRDSGEAFF. CDR3 nucleotide sequence: TGTGCCAGCAGCTTAAGGGACAGCGGTGAAGCTTTCTTT. The chain carries TRBV11-1 and TRBJ1-1; 7 bases are shared with TRBD1. This CDR3 region has 13 residues. V gave up 2 bases and J gave up 7 bases; unmatched junction bases: 4. Per the germline V gene, CDR1 is SGHAT and CDR2 is FQDESV (reference sequence).

The V and J genes are TRBV27 and TRBJ2-7; TRBD2 matches 8 bases. CDR1 and CDR2 (germline): MNHEY, SMNVEV (reference sequence). The V and J ends lost 7 bases and 3 bases, in that order; junction bases with no gene match: 11. The CDR3 totals 15 residues. Here the CDR3 DNA reads TGTGCCAGCAAGGACCCGGGACTAGGAGGCTACGAGCAGTACTTC. This sequence encodes CASKDPGLGGYEQYF.

The chain uses TRBV4-3 and TRBJ1-1, with D hard to call. V lost 0 bases and J lost 7, with 12 bases in between. Looked up from germline, CDR1 is LGHNA and CDR2 is YSLEER. This CDR3 comprises 14 residues. Written as DNA, the CDR3 is TGCGCCAGCAGCCAAGATTTGGGGAGGATTGAAGCTTTCTTT. Its protein product is CASSQDLGRIEAFF.

J is TRBJ2-1 and V is TRBV6-5, with D maybe TRBD2 (6 bases). Per germline, CDR1 MNHEY and CDR2 SVGAGI. V lost 4 bases, J lost 6 bases, and 10 bases lay in between. The CDR3 runs to 13 residues. In DNA form, the CDR3 reads TGTGCCAGCAGTTCCGGGAGTTCCAATGAGCAGTTCTTC. The encoded protein is CASSSGSSNEQFF.

This sequence joins TRBV9 and TRBJ2-3; the match to TRBD1 covers 9 bases. The V gene's germline CDR1 is SGDLS and CDR2 YYNGEE. The CDR3 contains 15 residues. The V gene end was trimmed by 0 bases and the J gene end by 3 bases; junction bases not matched to a gene: 2. The CDR3: CASSVEDRGTDTQYF. CDR3 DNA: TGTGCCAGCAGCGTAGAGGACAGGGGAACAGATACGCAGTATTTT.

About this clone itself: This sample includes further DNA sequences coding for the same CDR3. J is TRBJ1-5 and V is TRBV29-1; D possibly corresponds to TRBD1 (6 bases). V was shortened by 5 bases and J by 5 bases, with 10 bases between the two germline ends. Germline V CDR1 and CDR2: SQVTM, ANQGSEA. This CDR3 is 12 amino acids long. The CDR3 region is CSVRSGDQPQHF. CDR3 DNA: TGCAGCGTTCGGTCAGGGGATCAGCCCCAGCATTTT.

V gene TRBV5-6 combines with J gene TRBJ2-1; TRBD2 aligns across 7 bases. Germline-derived CDR1 and CDR2 are SGHDT and YYEEEE. J lost 1 base, V lost 7 bases, and 8 bases had no gene match. The CDR3 is 15 amino acids. The chain's CDR3 is CASLPRAGSYNEQFF. The CDR3 region has the DNA TGTGCCAGCTTACCTAGAGCGGGGTCCTACAATGAGCAGTTCTTC.

In this sample, this clone turned up a few times. The V and J genes are TRBV7-9 and TRBJ1-1, with 8 nucleotides matching TRBD1. Germline trimming cut 5 bases from V and 5 bases from J; bases unmatched to any gene: 7. There are 14 residues in the CDR3. The germline V gene has CDR1 SEHNR and CDR2 FQNEAQ (reference sequence). For the CDR3, the DNA is TGTGCCAGCAGCCCGGACAGGGCGAGGACTGAAGCTTTCTTT. It yields the protein CASSPDRARTEAFF.

A few counts support this clone. The chain recombines TRBV5-4 with TRBJ1-3, with D possibly being TRBD1 (6 bases). V was pared by 2 bases and J by 2 bases, with 8 bases between. The germline V gene encodes CDR1 SGHNT and CDR2 YYREEE (reference sequence). The CDR3 is made up of 14 amino acids. CDR3 sequence: CASSLDRPGNTIYF. CDR3 nucleotide sequence: TGTGCCAGCAGCTTAGACAGGCCTGGAAACACCATATATTTT.

This chain links TRBV6-5 with TRBJ2-7; 8 bases map to TRBD2. Germline V gives CDR1 MNHEY, CDR2 SVGAGI. Trimming cost V 6 bases and J 3 bases; bases outside gene matches: 10. The CDR3 runs to 15 residues. CDR3 coding DNA: TGTGCCAGCAGACAACCGGGGGGGTTTGGCTACGAGCAGTACTTC. Translation gives CASRQPGGFGYEQYF.

This clone occurred a few times. The chain recombines TRBV19 with TRBJ2-7; D unclear. Germline CDR1 LNHDA, CDR2 SQIVND (reference sequence). The CDR3 has 13 residues. V was clipped by 3 bases and J by 2 bases, with 8 bases between them. CDR3 region: CASSIGGTYEQYF. Here the CDR3 DNA reads TGTGCCAGTAGTATTGGCGGAACCTACGAGCAGTACTTC.

This chain uses TRBV27 with TRBJ2-6, with D unresolved. V gave up 2 bases and J gave up 0 bases, with 8 bases separating them. The CDR3 is 16 residues long. Per germline, CDR1 MNHEY and CDR2 SMNVEV (reference sequence). This CDR3 reads CASSLRLTSGANVLTF. The DNA for the CDR3 is TGTGCCAGCAGTTTACGACTTACCTCTGGGGCCAACGTCCTGACTTTC.

The CDR3 region has the DNA TGTGCCAGCAGTGGACAGGGGAACACTGAAGCTTTCTTT. Residues: CASSGQGNTEAFF. The rearrangement uses TRBV6-1 and TRBJ1-1; 7 bases are shared with TRBD1. V lost 4 bases, J lost 1 base, and 0 bases stayed unmatched. The CDR3 length is 13 residues. Germline V CDR1 and CDR2: MNHNS, SASEGT.

The gene calls are TRBV7-3 and TRBJ2-7, with 7 bases matching TRBD1. Per germline, CDR1 SGHTA and CDR2 FQGTGA. The CDR3 has 14 amino acids. Germline trimming cut 4 bases from V and 2 bases from J; bases unmatched to any gene: 5. The CDR3 sequence is CASSSSGGAYEQYF. The CDR3 bases are TGTGCCAGCAGCTCCTCAGGGGGTGCCTACGAGCAGTACTTC.

V gene TRBV28 combines with J gene TRBJ1-1; 7 nucleotides agree with TRBD1. Germline V gene sequence: CDR1 MDHEN, CDR2 SYDVKM. This CDR3 has 18 amino acids. Trimming removed 5 bases from V and 4 bases from J; junction bases left unmatched: 19. The CDR3 here is CASSPRDSRLPLSTEAFF. The CDR3 region has the DNA TGTGCCAGCAGTCCCCGGGACAGCCGCCTCCCGTTGAGCACTGAAGCTTTCTTT.

Only a few counts were recorded for this clone. The J gene is TRBJ2-7, the V gene TRBV5-1; 11 bases line up with TRBD1. The CDR3 has 13 amino acids. Looked up from germline, CDR1 is SGHRS and CDR2 is YFSETQ. V shed 4 bases, J shed 4 bases, and the junction held 1 base outside the gene matches. CDR3 sequence (DNA): TGCGCCAGCAGCGGGACAGGGGGATACGAGCAGTACTTC. It translates to CASSGTGGYEQYF.

V gene TRBV2 combines with J gene TRBJ2-7, with 10 positions matching TRBD1. The junction had 6 bases not matched to a gene; V was cut back by 6 bases and J by 7 bases. The CDR3 spans 13 residues. Germline values: CDR1 SNHLY, CDR2 FYNNEI. CDR3 in DNA: TGTGCCAGCAGCCGACAGGGGGCAGGGGAGCAGTACTTC. Protein: CASSRQGAGEQYF.

This clone was detected only a few times. The CDR3, as DNA: TGTGCCAGCAGCTTCCAGGGACAGGGGGTTTATGGCTACACCTTC. Amino acid sequence: CASSFQGQGVYGYTF. The chain has TRBV5-6 and TRBJ1-2; 11 nucleotides match TRBD1. The V and J ends lost 2 bases and 5 bases, in that order; junction bases with no gene match: 5. Germline assignment: CDR1 SGHDT and CDR2 YYEEEE. The CDR3 length is 15 residues.